The 11 T cell receptor beta chains below were found in one sample sequenced in a study of cytomegalovirus exposure and HLA in healthy donors. The study ran its PCR with 60 Vbeta and 13 Jbeta primers. Some clones are missing from TCRdb's copy, which holds only in-frame ones; the method was immunoSEQ multiplex PCR. Counted here are some 95,000 clones, around four fifths occurring once; the ten biggest clones make up around 7.3%. The sample consisted of PBMCs. These receptors were obtained from a man aged 45 to 65 in good health and CMV-seropositive.

The genes are TRBV28 and TRBJ1-5, with D possibly TRBD1 on 6 matching bases. Trimming took 5 bases from V and 7 from J, leaving 21 bases between them. The CDR3 covers 16 residues. Germline CDR1 reads MDHEN; CDR2 reads SYDVKM. CDR3 protein: CASSGGGNRVEQPQHF. CDR3 in DNA: TGTGCCAGCAGTGGGGGGGGGAACAGGGTAGAACAGCCCCAGCATTTT.

The rearrangement uses TRBV7-9 and TRBJ1-5, with D possibly TRBD1 on 6 matching bases. The CDR3 spans 13 residues. Germline assignment: CDR1 SEHNR and CDR2 FQNEAQ (reference sequence). Deletions cut 3 bases from V and 7 bases from J, with 10 bases between. The CDR3 here is CASSFEGGQPQHF. The CDR3 DNA reads as TGTGCCAGCAGCTTCGAGGGGGGGCAGCCCCAGCATTTT. Combining the CDR3 with reference TRBV7-9 and TRBJ1-5 gives the whole variable domain DTGVSQNPRHKITKRGQNVTFRCDPISEHNRLYWYRQTLGQGPEFLTYFQNEAQLEKSRLLSDRFSAERPKGSFSTLEIQRTEQGDSAMYLCASSFEGGQPQHFGDGTRLSIL.

This clone appeared once. This chain uses TRBV9 with TRBJ2-1; TRBD2 matches at 8 bases. J lost 5 bases, V lost 0 bases, and 10 bases had no gene match. Germline V lookup: CDR1 SGDLS, CDR2 YYNGEE. The CDR3 runs 17 residues. CDR3 sequence reads: CASSVGALAGPNNEQFF. The CDR3, as DNA: TGTGCCAGCAGCGTAGGGGCTTTAGCGGGACCCAACAATGAGCAGTTCTTC.

The chain carries TRBV20-1 and TRBJ2-7, with D maybe TRBD2 (6 bases). V gave up 7 bases and J gave up 4 bases, with 11 bases separating them. CDR1 is DFQATT, CDR2 SNEGSKA, per germline (reference sequence). The CDR3 is 11 residues long. As DNA, the CDR3 is TGCAGTGGTTGGAGGGAGTACGAGCAGTACTTC. Its translation: CSGWREYEQYF.

The chain joins TRBV7-9 to TRBJ1-5; 9 positions match TRBD1. Germline loops: CDR1 SEHNR, CDR2 FQNEAQ (reference sequence). With V trimmed by 1 base and J by 9 bases, 1 base remained unmatched. The CDR3 loop spans 13 amino acids. CDR3 region: CASSLGGQGPQHF. CDR3 coding DNA: TGTGCCAGCAGCTTAGGGGGACAGGGGCCCCAGCATTTT.

The chain carries TRBV5-1 and TRBJ2-5; 9 nucleotides match TRBD2. CDR1 is SGHRS, CDR2 YFSETQ, per germline. The CDR3 extends over 17 amino acids. V was clipped by 0 bases and J by 4 bases; unmatched bases: 10. The CDR3 region has the DNA TGCGCCAGCAGCTTGGGTGTTAGCGGGGGAGCTGGAGAGACCCAGTACTTC. As protein: CASSLGVSGGAGETQYF.

The J gene is TRBJ2-1, the V gene TRBV5-1; no clear D. The V and J ends lost 0 bases and 12 bases respectively, with 13 bases between them. Germline CDR1 SGHRS, CDR2 YFSETQ. The length of the CDR3 is 13 residues. CDR3 region: CASSLEVGRGQFF. CDR3 nucleotide sequence: TGCGCCAGCAGCTTGGAAGTAGGTCGCGGGCAGTTCTTC.

This chain links TRBV30 with TRBJ2-3, with TRBD2 matching over 8 bases. Germline lookup yields CDR1 GTSNPN and CDR2 SVGIG (reference sequence). The CDR3 is made up of 14 amino acids. J lost 4 bases, V lost 6 bases, and 9 bases had no gene match. CDR3 region: CACSRTSLADTQYF. CDR3 in DNA: TGTGCCTGCTCCCGGACTAGCTTGGCAGATACGCAGTATTTT.

The rearrangement uses TRBV4-1 and TRBJ2-7; 7 bases are a match to TRBD2. CDR3 length: 15 amino acids. Germline assignment: CDR1 MGHRA and CDR2 YSYEKL. J gave up 4 bases and V 3 bases, and 9 bases lay outside the gene matches. The CDR3: CASSHLAEFPYEQYF. The CDR3 DNA is TGCGCCAGCAGCCACCTAGCGGAGTTTCCGTACGAGCAGTACTTC.

This sequence joins TRBV6-5 and TRBJ1-5, with 8 positions matching TRBD1. V lost 6 bases to trimming and J lost 4 bases; unmatched junction nucleotides: 5. There are 14 residues in the CDR3. Germline lookup yields CDR1 MNHEY and CDR2 SVGAGI. CDR3 region: CASSPTGDNQPQHF. The DNA of the CDR3 is TGTGCCAGCAGCCCGACAGGGGATAATCAGCCCCAGCATTTT.

V usage is TRBV7-2 and J usage is TRBJ2-2, with no clear D. V lost 1 base to trimming and J lost 1 base, with 7 bases between them. CDR1 and CDR2 from the germline V gene are SGHTA and FQGNSA. This CDR3 region has 15 residues. CDR3 nucleotides: TGTGCCAGCAGCTTAGTCGTACAGAACACCGGGGAGCTGTTTTTT. This encodes CASSLVVQNTGELFF.